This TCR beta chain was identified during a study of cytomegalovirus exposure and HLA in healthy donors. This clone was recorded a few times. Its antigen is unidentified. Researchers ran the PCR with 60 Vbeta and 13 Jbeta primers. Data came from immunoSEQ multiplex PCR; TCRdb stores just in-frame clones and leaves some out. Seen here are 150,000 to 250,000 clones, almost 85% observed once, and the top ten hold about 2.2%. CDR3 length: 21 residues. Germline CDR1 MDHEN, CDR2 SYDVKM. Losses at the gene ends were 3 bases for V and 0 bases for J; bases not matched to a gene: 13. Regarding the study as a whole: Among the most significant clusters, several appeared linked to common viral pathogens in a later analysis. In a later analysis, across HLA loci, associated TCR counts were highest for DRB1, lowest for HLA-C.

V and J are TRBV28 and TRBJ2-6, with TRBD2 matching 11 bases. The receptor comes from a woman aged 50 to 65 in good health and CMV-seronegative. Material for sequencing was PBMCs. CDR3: CASSFWTSGQKLRSGANVLTF. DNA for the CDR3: TGTGCCAGCAGTTTCTGGACTAGCGGGCAGAAACTACGCTCTGGGGCCAACGTCCTGACTTTC.